The 16 T cell receptor beta chains presented below share a single source sample, sequenced in a study of breast tumors, draining lymph nodes, adjacent tissues. Samples came from axillary lymph nodes draining the breast cancer. TCRdb itself ran the multiplex PCR reads through MiXCR, one entry per CDR3 protein. The table records 200,000 to 250,000 distinct CDR3 sequences, 32% of them present only once. Specimen: axillary lymph node tissue. The origin of the receptors is a female donor with breast cancer. Some clones in this sample may be carry-over from other donors' samples.

This clonotype was detected many times. An end of the junction differs from the germline gene, which may be a read error. The chain has TRBV20-1 and TRBJ1-2, with D unresolved. This CDR3 region has 12 residues. Germline lookup yields CDR1 DFQATT and CDR2 SNEGSKA (reference sequence). The CDR3 DNA sequence: TGCAGTGCCAGGCGGGGTTTCGATGGCTCCACCTTC. This gives the protein CSARRGFDGSTF.

This clonotype appeared many times. The V call is TRBV20-1, the J call TRBJ2-5; 11 bases fit TRBD2. Germline V gene lookup returns CDR1 DFQATT and CDR2 SNEGSKA (reference sequence). J was trimmed by 5 bases and V by 3 bases; bases with no gene match: 8. The CDR3 extends over 15 amino acids. DNA for the CDR3: TGCAGTGCTAGCCAACTAGCGGGGGACAGGGAGACCCAGTACTTC. It encodes CSASQLAGDRETQYF.

This clonotype was observed at least ten times. The chain employs TRBV18 and TRBJ1-3; 10 positions agree with TRBD1. CDR3 size: 16 residues. Per germline, CDR1 KGHSH and CDR2 LQKENI. Germline trimming cut 5 bases from V and 0 bases from J; bases unmatched to any gene: 4. The CDR3 coding sequence is TGTGCCAGCTCAACCGACAGGGGGCACTCTGGAAACACCATATATTTT. Translation: CASSTDRGHSGNTIYF.

This clonotype was found many times. V is TRBV4-1 and J is TRBJ2-2; D remains ambiguous. The CDR3 length is 18 residues. CDR1 is MGHRA, CDR2 YSYEKL, per germline. V lost 0 bases and J lost 5, with 19 bases in between. DNA of the CDR3: TGCGCCAGCAGCCAAGAAAGGGCGGCGCGCCGGCGGACCGGGGAGCTGTTTTTT. Protein sequence: CASSQERAARRRTGELFF.

The genes are TRBV12-5 and TRBJ2-2, with 12 bases matching TRBD2. CDR1 LGHNT and CDR2 FRNRAP come from the germline V gene. The CDR3 is 16 amino acids. V lost 7 bases to trimming and J lost 4 bases; unmatched junction nucleotides: 7. DNA for the CDR3: TGTGCTAGTGTAGAGACTAGCGGGAGAAGCACCGGGGAGCTGTTTTTT. It yields the protein CASVETSGRSTGELFF.

CDR3 nucleotides: TGTGCCACCAGTGAACTTGACAGGGGTCGAGAGACCCAGTACTTC. Its translation is CATSELDRGRETQYF. The chain uses TRBV24-1 and TRBJ2-5, with 8 bases matching TRBD1. This CDR3 spans 15 amino acids. Germline CDR1 and CDR2: KGHDR and SFDVKD. Unmatched junction bases numbered 7, after V lost 4 bases and J lost 4 bases.

Concerning this clonotype itself: It may be a read error: a sequence one base away is much more abundant. The chain couples TRBV3-1 to TRBJ2-7; 9 bases line up with TRBD1. This CDR3 spans 18 amino acids. With V trimmed by 1 base and J by 2 bases, 12 bases remained unmatched. Per germline, CDR1 LGHDT and CDR2 YNNKEL (reference sequence). The CDR3 loop is CASSQVMLWGQGPYEQYF. For the CDR3, the DNA is TGTGCCAGCAGCCAAGTCATGCTTTGGGGACAGGGCCCCTACGAGCAGTACTTC.

Ten or more counts support this clonotype. The J gene is TRBJ2-7, the V gene TRBV20-1; D not certain. V lost 3 bases and J lost 3, with 12 bases in between. CDR3 length: 13 residues. Looked up from germline, CDR1 is DFQATT and CDR2 is SNEGSKA (reference sequence). The DNA for the CDR3 is TGCAGTGCTAGGGTTCCTCCAGACTACGAGCAGTACTTC. This translates into CSARVPPDYEQYF.

This clonotype was detected many times. One base away lies a much larger clone, so this may be a sequencing read error. The chain combines TRBV5-1 with TRBJ1-5; TRBD1 matches at 7 bases. The CDR3 loop spans 14 amino acids. Germline-derived CDR1 and CDR2 are SGHRS and YFSETQ. CDR3 in DNA: TGCGCCAGCAGCGCCGGGACAGTTAATCACCCCCAGCATTTT. This encodes CASSAGTVNHPQHF.

V gene TRBV7-3 combines with J gene TRBJ1-5; 9 nucleotides line up with TRBD2. The DNA end lines up better with TRBJ2-3; the J call may be wrong. CDR1 is SGHTA, CDR2 FQGTGA, per germline. CDR3 length: 16 amino acids. The CDR3 here is CASDGSGTSSTDTQYF. The CDR3 coding sequence is TGTGCCAGCGATGGATCCGGGACTAGCAGCACAGATACGCAGTATTTT.

In this sample, this clonotype turned up many times. The chain links TRBV9 to TRBJ2-3, with 7 bases lining up with TRBD2. V lost 0 bases to trimming and J lost 3 bases; unmatched junction nucleotides: 7. This CDR3 has 16 residues. From germline, CDR1 is SGDLS and CDR2 YYNGEE. The CDR3 region is CASSVEIAGTTDTQYF. DNA for the CDR3: TGTGCCAGCAGCGTAGAGATAGCGGGTACAACAGATACGCAGTATTTT.

Concerning this clonotype itself: This may arise from a read error, as a much more abundant clone is one base away. CDR3 sequence reads: CASSLGHEGEGWAQNIQYF. CDR3 coding DNA: TGTGCCAGCAGCTTAGGGCACGAAGGCGAGGGATGGGCCCAAAACATTCAGTACTTC. J is TRBJ2-4 and V is TRBV7-8, with D perhaps TRBD2 (5 bases). Germline CDR1 SGHVS, CDR2 FQNEAQ. CDR3 length: 19 residues. Trimming pared 1 base from V and 5 bases from J, leaving 24 bases between.

The sample holds a few counts of this clonotype. The gene calls are TRBV6-2 or TRBV6-3 and TRBJ2-5; TRBD2 matches at 13 bases. V shed 5 bases, J shed 4 bases, and the junction held 10 bases outside the gene matches. This CDR3 has 17 residues. Germline lookup yields CDR1 MNHEY and CDR2 SVGEGT. As DNA, the CDR3 is TGTGCCAGCAGTCGCCCGACTAGCGGGAGGATAGGAGAGACCCAGTACTTC. Protein product: CASSRPTSGRIGETQYF.

The chain is built from TRBV7-2 and TRBJ2-1; 13 bases agree with TRBD2. Germline assignment: CDR1 SGHTA and CDR2 FQGNSA. This CDR3 region has 18 residues. Trimming at V came to 4 bases and at J to 1 base, leaving 7 bases not matched to a gene. CDR3 in DNA: TGTGCCAGCAGCTCGCACCAGACTAGCGGGAGGTCCTACAATGAGCAGTTCTTC. Translation: CASSSHQTSGRSYNEQFF.

There are many counts of this clonotype. The genes are TRBV6-2 or TRBV6-3 and TRBJ2-5; TRBD1 is a possible D gene (5 bases). Trimming left V 6 bases short and J 4 bases short, with 9 bases between. Germline CDR1 reads MNHEY; CDR2 reads SVGEGT. The CDR3 sequence is 12 residues long. CDR3 DNA: TGTGCCAGCAGGACAGCCCTAGAGACCCAGTACTTC. Protein product: CASRTALETQYF.

The DNA of the CDR3 is TGCGCCAGCAGCTTACGGACGGAGGGGCCCGGGGCCAACGTCCTGACTTTC. This encodes CASSLRTEGPGANVLTF. The chain employs TRBV5-1 and TRBJ2-6, with D possibly being TRBD2 (6 bases). Per germline, CDR1 SGHRS and CDR2 YFSETQ. CDR3 size: 17 residues. Between the trimmed V and J ends, which lost 2 bases and 4 bases, there was a span of 16 bases.